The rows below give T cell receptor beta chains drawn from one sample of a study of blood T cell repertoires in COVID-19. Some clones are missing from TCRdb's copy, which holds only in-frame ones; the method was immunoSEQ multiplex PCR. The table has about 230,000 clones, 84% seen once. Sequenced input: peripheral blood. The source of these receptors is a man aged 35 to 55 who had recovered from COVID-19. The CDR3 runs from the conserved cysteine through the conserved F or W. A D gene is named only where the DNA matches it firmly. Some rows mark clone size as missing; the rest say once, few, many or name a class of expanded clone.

CASSLSDTQYF	TGTGCCAGCAGCCTTTCAGATACGCAGTATTTT	TRBV6-5	TRBJ2-3	.	.
CASSTLRDKLYGYTF	TGTGCCAGCAGTACCCTCCGGGACAAACTCTATGGCTACACCTTC	TRBV27	TRBJ1-2	.	once
CASIEVGGTEAFF	TGTGCCTCAATCGAAGTAGGGGGCACTGAAGCTTTCTTT	TRBV3-1/TRBV3-2	TRBJ1-1	.	.
CASSSFRDRVSLYTF	TGTGCCAGCAGCTCCTTCAGGGACAGGGTGTCCCTTTACACCTTC	TRBV11-2	TRBJ1-2	TRBD1	once
CASSLGRASAFGTQYF	TGCGCCAGCAGCTTGGGTCGGGCTAGCGCGTTCGGTACGCAGTATTTT	TRBV5-1	TRBJ2-3	.	.
CASSFGPPDRGLLYEQYF	TGTGCCAGCAGTTTCGGGCCTCCTGACAGGGGCCTCCTCTACGAGCAGTACTTC	TRBV27	TRBJ2-7	TRBD1	.
CASSATDRYTQPQHF	TGTGCCAGTAGTGCCACGGACAGGTACACTCAGCCCCAGCATTTT	TRBV19	TRBJ1-5	TRBD1	.
CASLPDRGQAFF	TGTGCCAGCCTGCCGGACAGGGGCCAAGCTTTCTTT	TRBV19	TRBJ1-1	TRBD1	.
CASSLRQGLGGYEQYF	TGTGCCAGCAGCCTCCGACAGGGCCTGGGGGGTTACGAGCAGTACTTC	TRBV7-2	TRBJ2-7	.	.
CASSLGVQGKGGGYTF	TGTGCCAGCAGCTTGGGAGTTCAGGGGAAGGGTGGAGGCTACACCTTC	TRBV7-6	TRBJ1-2	.	few
CASSVGIEERSEKLFF	TGTGCCAGCAGCGTGGGTATCGAGGAAAGGAGTGAAAAACTGTTTTTT	TRBV9	TRBJ1-4	.	once
CASSIVQGRLFTGELFF	TGTGCCAGTAGTATAGTCCAGGGTCGCCTATTCACCGGGGAGCTGTTTTTT	TRBV19	TRBJ2-2	.	.
CSASGTGGIYGYTF	TGCAGTGCTAGTGGGACAGGGGGCATCTATGGCTACACCTTC	TRBV20-1	TRBJ1-2	TRBD1	.
CASSLDRGRFDGYTF	TGCGCCAGCAGCTTGGACAGGGGGCGCTTCGATGGCTACACCTTC	TRBV5-1	TRBJ1-2	TRBD1	.
CASSPTLAGGNYNEQFF	TGTGCCAGCAGCCCTACACTAGCGGGGGGTAACTACAATGAGCAGTTCTTC	TRBV13	TRBJ2-1	TRBD2	.
CASSKTVGRAGELFF	TGCGCCAGCAGCAAGACAGTGGGAAGGGCCGGGGAGCTGTTTTTT	TRBV5-1	TRBJ2-2	.	.
CASASSSTDTQYF	TGCGCCAGCGCTAGTTCTAGCACAGATACGCAGTATTTT	TRBV10-1	TRBJ2-3	.	.
CASRQDRGYSYGYTF	TGTGCCAGCAGGCAGGACAGGGGATACAGCTATGGCTACACCTTC	TRBV6-5	TRBJ1-2	TRBD1	.
CASSYWQVLPNQPQHF	TGTGCCAGCAGTTATTGGCAAGTTCTCCCGAATCAGCCCCAGCATTTT	TRBV6-2/TRBV6-3	TRBJ1-5	.	.
CASSQDSGEDIQYF	TGTGCCAGCAGCCAAGATAGCGGGGAGGACATTCAGTACTTC	TRBV14	TRBJ2-4	TRBD2	few
CASSFRQGQSLNYGYTF	TGTGCCAGCAGTTTCCGGCAGGGCCAAAGTCTTAACTATGGCTACACCTTC	TRBV28	TRBJ1-2	.	.
CSASNGFEQYF	TGCAGTGCTAGCAACGGTTTCGAGCAGTACTTC	TRBV20-1	TRBJ2-7	.	.
CASSFGTAFSPLHF	TGTGCCAGCAGTTTTGGGACAGCCTTTTCACCCCTCCACTTT	TRBV6-2/TRBV6-3	TRBJ1-6	TRBD1	.
CASSTSPGVGADTQYF	TGTGCCAGTAGTACCTCCCCGGGGGTTGGGGCAGATACGCAGTATTTT	TRBV19	TRBJ2-3	.	.
CASRTANTEAFF	TGTGCCAGTCGGACAGCAAACACTGAAGCTTTCTTT	TRBV25-1	TRBJ1-1	.	few
CASSLEGQAYGYTF	TGTGCCAGCAGCTTGGAAGGACAGGCCTATGGCTACACCTTC	TRBV5-4	TRBJ1-2	TRBD1	.
CASSPRQGPTGELFF	TGCGCCAGCAGCCCTCGACAGGGTCCCACCGGGGAGCTGTTTTTT	TRBV5-1	TRBJ2-2	TRBD1	.
CASSYSLSSSYEQYF	TGTGCCAGCAGTTACTCGCTCTCTAGCTCCTACGAGCAGTACTTC	TRBV6-6	TRBJ2-7	.	.
CASSPTSGYEQYF	TGTGCCAGCAGCCCCACTAGCGGCTACGAGCAGTACTTC	TRBV6-5	TRBJ2-7	TRBD2	few
CASSKGGSGTGELFF	TGTGCCAGCAGCAAAGGCGGGAGTGGCACCGGGGAGCTGTTTTTT	TRBV21-1	TRBJ2-2	.	once
CASSSAGGRSYEQFF	TGTGCCAGCAGTTCCGCGGGAGGAAGGAGCTATGAGCAGTTCTTC	TRBV28	TRBJ2-1	TRBD2	.
CASSTDESQPQHF	TGTGCCAGCAGCACAGATGAAAGTCAGCCCCAGCATTTT	TRBV7-9	TRBJ1-5	.	.
CASRGGTGHPYEQYF	TGCGCCAGCAGGGGGGGGACAGGGCACCCCTACGAGCAGTACTTC	TRBV5-1	TRBJ2-7	TRBD1	.
CASRSTDTQYF	TGTGCCAGCCGGAGCACAGATACGCAGTATTTT	TRBV3-1/TRBV3-2	TRBJ2-3	.	.
CASSFQGLGNTIYF	TGTGCCAGTAGTTTCCAGGGGTTAGGAAACACCATATATTTT	TRBV19	TRBJ1-3	.	few
CASSFSGVGNTIYF	TGTGCCAGCAGCTTTTCCGGGGTTGGAAACACCATATATTTT	TRBV7-2	TRBJ1-3	.	.
CASKFGAGDYGYTF	TGTGCCAGCAAATTCGGGGCAGGGGACTATGGCTACACCTTC	TRBV6-5	TRBJ1-2	.	few
CASSPRGRYEQYF	TGTGCCAGCAGCCCCAGGGGACGGTACGAGCAGTACTTC	TRBV11-2	TRBJ2-7	.	.
CASSYSYPGQSEAFF	TGTGCCAGCAGTTACTCGTACCCGGGACAGAGTGAAGCTTTCTTT	TRBV6-2/TRBV6-3	TRBJ1-1	TRBD1	.
CASSRSPSEKLFF	TGTGCCAGCTCACGTTCCCCGAGTGAAAAACTGTTTTTT	TRBV18	TRBJ1-4	.	.
CAIKGTGGGYGYTF	TGTGCCATCAAGGGTACAGGGGGCGGTTATGGCTACACCTTC	TRBV10-3	TRBJ1-2	TRBD1	.
CASSYQGEAFF	TGTGCCAGCAGTTACCAGGGTGAAGCTTTCTTT	TRBV6-5	TRBJ1-1	.	.
CASSIRRLAGGADTQYF	TGTGCCAGTAGTATCAGGCGTTTAGCGGGGGGAGCAGATACGCAGTATTTT	TRBV19	TRBJ2-3	TRBD2	.
CASSLMRNTEAFF	TGCGCCAGCAGCCTTATGCGGAACACTGAAGCTTTCTTT	TRBV4-3	TRBJ1-1	.	.
CASSQVQLAGGPGTGELFF	TGCGCCAGCAGCCAAGTACAACTAGCGGGAGGGCCGGGCACCGGGGAGCTGTTTTTT	TRBV4-1	TRBJ2-2	TRBD2	.
CASSRTSGGHSYEQYF	TGTGCCAGCAGCCGTACTAGCGGGGGTCACTCCTACGAGCAGTACTTC	TRBV7-9	TRBJ2-7	TRBD2	.
CASSRPTATNEKLFF	TGTGCCAGCAGCCGCCCTACAGCAACTAATGAAAAACTGTTTTTT	TRBV6-6	TRBJ1-4	.	.
CAASRDQYTEAFF	TGTGCCGCCAGCAGAGATCAGTACACTGAAGCTTTCTTT	TRBV15	TRBJ1-1	.	.
CASSSGRQRTGELFF	TGCGCCAGCAGTAGCGGGAGGCAACGCACCGGGGAGCTGTTTTTT	TRBV10-1	TRBJ2-2	TRBD2	.
CASSVQGSNEKLFF	TGTGCCAGTAGTGTACAGGGCTCTAATGAAAAACTGTTTTTT	TRBV19	TRBJ1-4	.	.
CASSPWGGQSGYTF	TGTGCCAGTAGTCCCTGGGGAGGGCAATCAGGCTACACCTTC	TRBV19	TRBJ1-2	.	few
CASSFSGTSDSEQYF	TGCGCCAGCAGCTTCTCCGGGACTAGCGATAGCGAGCAGTACTTC	TRBV5-1	TRBJ2-7	TRBD2	.
CSATMGLNSRLFF	TGCAGCGCCACAATGGGACTGAATTCGAGGCTGTTTTTT	TRBV29-1	TRBJ1-4	.	few